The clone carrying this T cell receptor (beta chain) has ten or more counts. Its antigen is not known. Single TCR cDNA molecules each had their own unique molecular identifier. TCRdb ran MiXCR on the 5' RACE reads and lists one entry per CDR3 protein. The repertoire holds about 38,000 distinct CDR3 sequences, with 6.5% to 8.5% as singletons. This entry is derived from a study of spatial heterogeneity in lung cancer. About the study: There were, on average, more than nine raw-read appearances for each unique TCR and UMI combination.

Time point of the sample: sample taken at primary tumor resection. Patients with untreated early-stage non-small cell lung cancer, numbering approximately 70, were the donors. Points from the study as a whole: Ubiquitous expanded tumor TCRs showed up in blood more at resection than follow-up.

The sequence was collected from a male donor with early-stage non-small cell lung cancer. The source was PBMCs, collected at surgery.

In DNA form, the CDR3 reads TGTGCCAGCAGCTTCAGGCTACTGTGGCAGCCCTCTCAGCCCCAGCATTTT. It translates to CASSFRLLWQPSQPQHF. The genes are TRBV7-9 and TRBJ1-5; D ambiguous. Germline V gene sequence: CDR1 SEHNR, CDR2 FQNEAQ (reference sequence). Trimming removed 3 bases from V and 6 bases from J, with 21 bases in between. CDR3 length equals 17 residues.